This T cell receptor (beta chain) stems from a study of blood T cell repertoires in COVID-19. Repertoires were generated with immunoSEQ multiplex PCR, while TCRdb's copy carries only in-frame clones and drops some. In the table there are about 140,000 clones, about 86% of which are singletons. The CDR3 sequence is 15 residues long. Germline V gives CDR1 SEHNR, CDR2 FQNEAQ (reference sequence). V shed 2 bases and J 0 bases; nucleotides not matched to a gene: 3. V is TRBV7-9 and J is TRBJ2-5, with 7 bases fitting TRBD2. Sequenced sample: peripheral blood. This TCR was recovered from a woman between 55 and 75 years old with acute or convalescent COVID-19. The CDR3, as DNA: TGTGCCAGCAGCTTATGGGGGGGGAACCAAGAGACCCAGTACTTC. It yields the protein CASSLWGGNQETQYF.